This passage covers 19 T cell receptor beta chains from one sample sequenced in a study of OX40 agonist ivuxolimab in advanced cancers. Some clones are missing from TCRdb's copy, which holds only in-frame ones; the method was immunoSEQ multiplex PCR. The sample holds approximately 65,000 clones; 86% are singletons and the top ten take around 1%. Sequenced material: CD4+ or CD8+ T cells sorted from blood, taken in a trial of the OX40 agonist ivuxolimab. The receptors derive from an adult with an advanced solid tumor such as melanoma, head and neck, liver or kidney cancer.

The V and J genes are TRBV12-5 and TRBJ2-5; TRBD2 is a possible D gene (5 bases). The CDR3 extends over 13 amino acids. CDR1 is LGHNT, CDR2 FRNRAP, per germline. V was pared by 1 base and J by 7 bases, with 10 bases between. CDR3 in DNA: TGTGCTAGTGGTTTGGACTTAGGAGGGACCCAGTACTTC. Protein sequence: CASGLDLGGTQYF.

V usage is TRBV6-1 and J usage is TRBJ2-1, with TRBD2 identical over 13 bases. The CDR3 contains 17 residues. Germline V gene data show CDR1 as MNHNS and CDR2 as SASEGT. After removal of 4 bases from V and 7 bases from J, the junction contained 10 bases not matched to a gene. Here the CDR3 DNA reads TGTGCCAGCAGTGGAACTACCGGGACTAGCGGGATGAATGAGCAGTTCTTC. It yields the protein CASSGTTGTSGMNEQFF.

The V call is TRBV11-2, the J call TRBJ1-1, with D perhaps TRBD1 (5 bases). CDR1 SGHAT and CDR2 FQNNGV come from the germline V gene. Trimming took off 3 bases at V and 2 bases at J, with 7 bases between the two ends. The CDR3 is 13 amino acids. The DNA of the CDR3 is TGTGCCAGCAGCTTCCAGGGTAACACTGAAGCTTTCTTT. This translates into CASSFQGNTEAFF.

The CDR3 region has the DNA TGTGCCAGCAGCCCCCAAGAGACAGGGAGGGGCGGTGCTGAAGCTTTCTTT. Translation gives CASSPQETGRGGAEAFF. This chain connects TRBV2 to TRBJ1-1, with TRBD1 matching 7 bases. Germline CDR1 and CDR2: SNHLY and FYNNEI. V gave up 6 bases and J gave up 6 bases; unmatched junction bases: 19. CDR3 length: 17 residues.

The chain employs TRBV2 and TRBJ2-7; D uncertain. V lost 7 bases, J lost 5 bases, and 9 bases lay in between. The CDR3 is made up of 11 amino acids. Looked up from germline, CDR1 is SNHLY and CDR2 is FYNNEI. Here the CDR3 DNA reads TGTGCCAGCACCCCGTGGGACGAGCAGTACTTC. The encoded protein is CASTPWDEQYF.

V and J are TRBV11-2 and TRBJ2-7, with 7 bases that match TRBD1. V lost 6 bases and J lost 3; bases outside the gene matches: 23. This CDR3 is 19 amino acids long. Looked up from germline, CDR1 is SGHAT and CDR2 is FQNNGV. The CDR3 nucleotides are TGTGCCAGCAGTTCTATACGTAACCTACCGGGACAGACCTTCTACGAGCAGTACTTC. Protein product: CASSSIRNLPGQTFYEQYF.

This chain connects TRBV19 to TRBJ2-1; the match to TRBD1 covers 7 bases. The germline CDR1 and CDR2 sequences are LNHDA and SQIVND (reference sequence). The J segment lost 6 bases and the V segment lost 1 base, leaving 3 bases of the junction unmatched. The CDR3 is made up of 14 amino acids. CDR3 sequence: CASSIAQGSNEQFF. For the CDR3, the DNA is TGTGCCAGTAGTATAGCACAGGGGTCCAATGAGCAGTTCTTC.

V gene TRBV5-1 combines with J gene TRBJ2-5, with D possibly called TRBD1 or TRBD2 (5 bases each). From germline, CDR1 is SGHRS and CDR2 YFSETQ. Trimming stripped 3 bases from V and 7 bases from J, with 22 bases between. The CDR3 is 16 amino acids. CDR3 in amino acids: CASSSSPGALKRTQYF. CDR3 nucleotides: TGCGCCAGCAGCTCCTCCCCCGGGGCCCTCAAGCGGACCCAGTACTTC.

The chain has TRBV29-1 and TRBJ2-7, with a possible D match to TRBD1 (6 bases). Trimming took off 6 bases at V and 9 bases at J, with 15 bases between the two ends. Looked up from germline, CDR1 is SQVTM and CDR2 is ANQGSEA. This CDR3 has 11 residues. The CDR3 region is CSVYNRARQYF. In DNA form, the CDR3 reads TGCAGCGTATATAACAGGGCGCGGCAGTACTTC.

The chain recombines TRBV5-1 with TRBJ2-3; 14 positions agree with TRBD2. The V gene end was trimmed by 7 bases and the J gene end by 7 bases; junction bases not matched to a gene: 11. The CDR3 has 16 amino acids. In germline, CDR1 is SGHRS, CDR2 YFSETQ. This CDR3 is CASSPGTSGRGNTQYF. CDR3 nucleotide sequence: TGCGCCAGCTCCCCCGGGACTAGCGGGAGAGGGAATACGCAGTATTTT.

This chain connects TRBV7-2 to TRBJ2-7, with 7 bases fitting TRBD1. Germline-derived CDR1 and CDR2 are SGHTA and FQGNSA. V lost 5 bases, J lost 6 bases, and 10 bases stayed unmatched. CDR3 size: 14 residues. As DNA, the CDR3 is TGTGCCAGCAGCGCGACAGGGATCACGTCCGAGCAGTACTTC. This sequence encodes CASSATGITSEQYF.

This clone has only a few counts. The genes are TRBV7-9 and TRBJ2-3; the match to TRBD2 covers 7 bases. Unmatched junction bases numbered 5, after V lost 4 bases and J lost 1 base. CDR1 is SEHNR and CDR2 is FQNEAQ in the germline V gene (reference sequence). This CDR3 has 15 residues. This CDR3 reads CASSSVAGGTDTQYF. As DNA, the CDR3 is TGTGCCAGCAGCTCCGTAGCGGGTGGCACAGATACGCAGTATTTT.

This clone has just one count. This chain uses TRBV10-3 with TRBJ1-2; unclear D gene. The CDR3 is 14 amino acids. From germline, CDR1 is ENHRY and CDR2 SYGVKD. Trimming removed 4 bases at V and 2 bases at J, with 11 bases between. CDR3: CAISGRNANYGYTF. For the CDR3, the DNA is TGTGCCATCAGTGGTCGGAACGCGAACTATGGCTACACCTTC.

The rearrangement links TRBV5-4 to TRBJ2-2, with 9 bases aligning to TRBD2. This CDR3 spans 16 amino acids. Unmatched junction bases numbered 7, after V lost 0 bases and J lost 7 bases. Germline V lookup: CDR1 SGHNT, CDR2 YYREEE (reference sequence). The CDR3 loop reads CASSLGRKREDGELFF. CDR3 sequence (DNA): TGTGCCAGCAGCTTGGGTCGGAAGCGGGAGGACGGGGAGCTGTTTTTT.

This clone turned up a few times. The chain couples TRBV4-1 to TRBJ1-1; D gene ambiguous. The V and J ends lost 1 base and 6 bases respectively, with 21 bases between them. The CDR3 totals 17 residues. Germline CDR1 reads MGHRA; CDR2 reads YSYEKL. This chain's CDR3 is CASSQGLLGRRFAEAFF. The CDR3, as DNA: TGCGCCAGCAGCCAAGGGCTCTTGGGCAGGCGGTTCGCTGAAGCTTTCTTT.

The genes are TRBV9 and TRBJ1-4; D remains ambiguous. Trimming pared 1 base from V and 0 bases from J, leaving 4 bases between. Germline values: CDR1 SGDLS, CDR2 YYNGEE. The CDR3 is 14 amino acids. In DNA form, the CDR3 reads TGTGCCAGCAGCGTATTCGCAACTAATGAAAAACTGTTTTTT. This encodes CASSVFATNEKLFF. The full variable domain, with the rest looked up from reference TRBV9 and TRBJ1-4, is DSGVTQTPKHLITATGQRVTLRCSPRSGDLSVYWYQQSLDQGLQFLIQYYNGEERAKGNILERFSAQQFPDLHSELNLSSLELGDSALYFCASSVFATNEKLFFGSGTQLSVL.

CDR3 sequence (DNA): TGTGCCAGCTCACTGGACAGGTCACAGCCCCAGCATTTT. It encodes CASSLDRSQPQHF. The rearrangement uses TRBV18 and TRBJ1-5, with 7 bases fitting TRBD1. Looked up from germline, CDR1 is KGHSH and CDR2 is LQKENI. This CDR3 contains 13 residues. V was clipped by 4 bases and J by 7 bases; unmatched bases: 4.

This clone showed up many times. The chain is built from TRBV28 and TRBJ1-2; weak D call: TRBD1 (5 bases). With 3 bases removed from V and 9 bases from J, the gap between germline ends came to 38 bases. Germline assignment: CDR1 MDHEN and CDR2 SYDVKM. This CDR3 contains 21 residues. Here the CDR3 reads CASSFSREGLAENVGALSYTF. The CDR3 nucleotides read TGTGCCAGCAGTTTCTCCCGGGAGGGGCTGGCTGAAAACGTAGGCGCGTTGAGCTACACCTTC.

This clone was recorded once. The chain employs TRBV2 and TRBJ2-7; 7 nucleotides align to TRBD2. The CDR3 is made up of 14 amino acids. The V and J ends lost 8 bases and 6 bases, in that order; junction bases with no gene match: 13. Germline V gene data show CDR1 as SNHLY and CDR2 as FYNNEI. The CDR3 region has the DNA TGTGCCAGCGGGAGGGGCAGGACCACGCGCGAGCAGTACTTC. Translation gives CASGRGRTTREQYF.